Described below is a single TCR beta chain sequence and its context. The data are from a study of cytomegalovirus exposure and HLA in healthy donors. Sequenced by immunoSEQ multiplex PCR; TCRdb stores in-frame clones only, minus some. This sample has 250,000 to 300,000 clones, with nearly 90% found just once. Sequencing was done on a sample of PBMCs. This sequence was found in a woman in her late teens or twenties in good health and CMV-seronegative.

CDR3 nucleotides: TGTGCCAGCAGGCGGACAGGGGACGCTGAAGCTTTCTTT. As protein: CASRRTGDAEAFF. This chain links TRBV6-5 with TRBJ1-1; 9 bases are a match to TRBD1. Germline CDR1 reads MNHEY; CDR2 reads SVGAGI. The CDR3 covers 13 residues. Losses at the gene ends were 6 bases for V and 6 bases for J; bases not matched to a gene: 5.